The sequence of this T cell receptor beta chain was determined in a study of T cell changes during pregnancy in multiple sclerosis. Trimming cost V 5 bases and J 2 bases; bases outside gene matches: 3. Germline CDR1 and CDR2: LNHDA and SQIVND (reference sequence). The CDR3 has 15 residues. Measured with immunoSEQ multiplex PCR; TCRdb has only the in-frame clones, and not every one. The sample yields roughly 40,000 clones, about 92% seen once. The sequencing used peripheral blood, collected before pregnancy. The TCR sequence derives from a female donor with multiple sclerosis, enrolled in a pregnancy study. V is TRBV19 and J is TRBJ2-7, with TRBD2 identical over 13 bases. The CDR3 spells CASSAGLAGTYEQYF. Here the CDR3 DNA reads TGTGCCAGTAGTGCGGGACTAGCGGGAACCTACGAGCAGTACTTC.